Included here is one T cell receptor (beta chain) sequence, with context. Ten or more counts support this clonotype. There is no known antigen for this receptor. Per-base qualities were not stored, and no clone one base away is much larger. The data stem from a study of regulatory T cells in long-lasting Graves disease (dated by TCRdb to about 2021). Regarding the complete study: To count as having persistent Graves' disease, a patient had to have received antithyroid drug treatment for over 5 years with TSH receptor autoantibodies remaining persistently positive. The study took place in China and was registered as a clinical trial. Peripheral blood TCR sequencing and RNA sequencing compared persistent Graves' disease patients with newly diagnosed Graves' disease patients. In the clinical cohort, patients with persistent Graves' disease had used antithyroid drugs for an average of roughly ten years. TCR sequencing covered 13 persistent and 20 or so newly diagnosed Graves' disease patients, around 35 samples in total.

From its cysteine to its phenylalanine, the CDR3 spans 12 amino acids. The CDR3 DNA has 36 bases and is translated from base 1. The germline V gene gives CDR1 as MDHEN and CDR2 as SYDVKM. Between the V and J ends, shortened by 5 bases and 0 bases respectively, the junction contains 5 bases. The protocol used for the library was multiplex PCR. The sequencer was an Illumina HiSeq 4000. To build TCR beta libraries, CDR3 regions were amplified by Arm-PCR using iRepertoire HTBI primers. Before sequencing, the PCR products underwent gel purification. The paper's processing steps were these. A total of some 65 TRBV and about 13 TRBJ segments were identified across samples and were used for gene usage analysis of CDR3 amino acid clonotypes. COPE and FqMerger were used to merge filtered high-quality paired reads into contigs. BLAST was used to align contigs to IMGT TRBV, TRBD and TRBJ reference genes, with CDR3 defined following IMGT. Highly expanded clones were defined as clonotypes with a frequency above 0.1%. Shannon entropy was used to measure repertoire diversity, and the Gini coefficient was used to measure V-J evenness. A clonotype was considered public if more than one individual shared it. TCRdb took the public reads, trimmed them with fastp at Q25, ran MiXCR for clone calling and kept in-frame beta chains. Here each entry gathers all rows of one CDR3 protein and keeps the most common genes and DNA. The V and J calls were not made by the authors but by TCRdb's processing. For this sample the table gives around 460,000 distinct CDR3 sequences, of which 20% to 25% were detected only once. The ten largest clones take up roughly 7% of the sample.

What the work shows at the level of the full study, not this receptor alone: Only peripheral blood was studied, because thyroid tissue, the primary lesion, was inaccessible. The small sample size was acknowledged by the authors as a limitation that may reduce accuracy. Persistent disease showed preferential use of TRBV28, TRBJ1-2 and TRBJ2-5, whereas newly diagnosed disease favored TRBV20-1 and TRBJ2-1. Lower TCR Shannon entropy and fewer highly expanded clones were observed in persistent Graves' disease patients than in newly diagnosed patients, which suggested clonal expansion. Only the TCR beta chain was sequenced and analyzed. Persistent patients shared more public clonotypes among themselves (roughly 2,700) than newly diagnosed patients did (more than 950).

The time point label corresponds to: persistent/refractory GD, antithyroid drugs over 5 years with positive TRAb. RNA was extracted from PBMCs in TRIzol for both TCR sequencing and RNA sequencing. The diagnosis of Graves' disease was made according to American Thyroid Association guidelines. Recruitment of patients was carried out at an endocrinology department in Xi'an, China. Each patient gave roughly 10 milliliters of peripheral blood, collected in an EDTA anticoagulant tube. Ficoll Paque Plus density gradient separation was used to isolate PBMCs, and no additional T cell sorting was done. An Agilent 2100 Bioanalyzer and agarose gel were used to check RNA quality, and a NanoDrop 2000 was used to measure RNA concentration.

The material sequenced was peripheral blood mononuclear cells (PBMCs), taken when the disease was refractory, from a patient treated with antithyroid drugs. The sequence was obtained from a female donor with Graves disease. The V gene is TRBV28 and the J gene is TRBJ2-7; the D gene cannot be resolved reliably. This receptor has the CDR3 CASSPLSYEQYF. The DNA sequence is given as TGTGCCAGCAGTCCCCTCTCCTACGAGCAGTACTTC. Full variable domain (CDR3 extended with the reference TRBV28 and TRBJ2-7 proteins): DVKVTQSSRYLVKRTGEKVFLECVQDMDHENMFWYRQDPGLGLRLIYFSYDVKMKEKGDIPEGYSVSREKKERFSLILESASTNQTSMYLCASSPLSYEQYFGPGTRLTVT.